The rows below give T cell receptor beta chains drawn from one sample of a study of shared clonotypes between healthy human individuals. The data were produced by immunoSEQ multiplex PCR, yet TCRdb's version contains in-frame clones alone and is incomplete. The sample records approximately 1,500,000 clones, 95% to 99% being singletons. Sequencing was performed on naive CD4+ T cells sorted from blood. These receptors came from a man aged 25 to 40 in good health. CDR3s include the opening cysteine and the closing phenylalanine or tryptophan. D genes are given only for firm matches. Clone size is given for some rows only: seen once, a few or many times, or a class if the clone is expanded.

V: TRBV5-4; J: TRBJ2-7; D: TRBD2; size: NA; DNA: TGTGCCAGCAGCTTGAGAGGGGAGGGCGACGAGCAGTACTTC; CDR3: CASSLRGEGDEQYF
V: TRBV5-6; J: TRBJ2-2; D: TRBD2; size: NA; DNA: TGTGCCAGCAGTCGCACTAGCGGGAGAAGGGACACCGGGGAGCTGTTTTTT; CDR3: CASSRTSGRRDTGELFF
V: TRBV2; J: TRBJ1-1; D: NA; size: NA; DNA: TGTGCCAGCAGCAGGAGGGGAGTCACTGAAGCTTTCTTT; CDR3: CASSRRGVTEAFF
V: TRBV9; J: TRBJ2-1; D: NA; size: once; DNA: TGTGCCAGCAGCGTAGGTGGGAGTTCGGATGAGCAGTTCTTC; CDR3: CASSVGGSSDEQFF
V: TRBV4-1; J: TRBJ2-2; D: TRBD2; size: NA; DNA: TGCGCCAGCAGCCAAGAGGCGGGAGCGCGAACCGGGGAGCTGTTTTTT; CDR3: CASSQEAGARTGELFF
V: TRBV7-7; J: TRBJ2-7; D: NA; size: NA; DNA: TGTGCCAGCAGCAAGGGACGGGACTACGAGCAGTACTTC; CDR3: CASSKGRDYEQYF
V: TRBV9; J: TRBJ2-1; D: NA; size: NA; DNA: TGTGCCAGCAGCCCCCGTTTTCCGGGAGCGTCCTACAATGAGCAGTTCTTC; CDR3: CASSPRFPGASYNEQFF
V: TRBV11-2; J: TRBJ2-1; D: NA; size: NA; DNA: TGTGCCAGCAGCTTAAGCGGGCCGGCCAACAATGAGCAGTTCTTC; CDR3: CASSLSGPANNEQFF
V: TRBV7-2; J: TRBJ2-7; D: NA; size: once; DNA: TGTGCCAGCAGCTCACGGACAGGGAGGGTTGAAGAGCAGTACTTC; CDR3: CASSSRTGRVEEQYF
V: TRBV27; J: TRBJ2-1; D: NA; size: NA; DNA: TGTGCCAGCACAGGGCCGCCCTACAATGAGCAGTTCTTC; CDR3: CASTGPPYNEQFF
V: TRBV10-3; J: TRBJ1-4; D: NA; size: NA; DNA: TGTGCCATCAGTAAGGACAGAGGAGCAACTAATGAAAAACTGTTTTTT; CDR3: CAISKDRGATNEKLFF
V: TRBV10-1; J: TRBJ2-7; D: TRBD2; size: NA; DNA: TGCGCCAGCAGCCAGACTAGCGGATCTTTACAGTACTTC; CDR3: CASSQTSGSLQYF
V: TRBV13; J: TRBJ2-1; D: TRBD2; size: NA; DNA: TGTGCCAGCAGCTCTAGCGGGAGGGGGGGTGAGCAGTTCTTC; CDR3: CASSSSGRGGEQFF
V: TRBV29-1; J: TRBJ1-5; D: NA; size: NA; DNA: TGCAGCGTTGTGGTCGGATTTAGCAATCAGCCCCAGCATTTT; CDR3: CSVVVGFSNQPQHF
V: TRBV27; J: TRBJ2-1; D: NA; size: NA; DNA: TGTGCCAGCAATATAGGGTCCCTAGCGAGGGGTGGCAATGAGCAGTTCTTC; CDR3: CASNIGSLARGGNEQFF
V: TRBV5-1; J: TRBJ2-3; D: NA; size: NA; DNA: TGCGCCAGCAATGACCGCACAGATACGCAGTATTTT; CDR3: CASNDRTDTQYF
V: TRBV7-9; J: TRBJ2-3; D: NA; size: NA; DNA: TGTGCCAGCAGATCAGAGCGCAGGGCGGGCACAGATACGCAGTATTTT; CDR3: CASRSERRAGTDTQYF
V: TRBV29-1; J: TRBJ2-1; D: TRBD2; size: NA; DNA: TGCAGCGCCAAATCGGGGGGAGAGAGGTACAATGAGCAGTTCTTC; CDR3: CSAKSGGERYNEQFF
V: TRBV19; J: TRBJ1-5; D: TRBD1; size: NA; DNA: TGTGCCAGTAGTCTGACAGGGGGACATCAGCCCCAGCATTTT; CDR3: CASSLTGGHQPQHF
V: TRBV11-3; J: TRBJ2-2; D: TRBD1; size: NA; DNA: TGTGCCAGCAGCCGCGGACAGGGGAGCACCGGGGAGCTGTTTTTT; CDR3: CASSRGQGSTGELFF
V: TRBV11-2; J: TRBJ2-4; D: NA; size: NA; DNA: TGTGCCAGCAGCTTAGGGCTAGGAGACATTCAGTACTTC; CDR3: CASSLGLGDIQYF
V: TRBV20-1; J: TRBJ2-7; D: NA; size: NA; DNA: TGCAGTGCTAGAGTACAATACGAGCAGTACTTC; CDR3: CSARVQYEQYF
V: TRBV7-2; J: TRBJ1-3; D: NA; size: NA; DNA: TGTGCCAGCAACCACAGGGATCCCTCTGGAAACACCATATATTTT; CDR3: CASNHRDPSGNTIYF
V: TRBV5-1; J: TRBJ2-1; D: NA; size: NA; DNA: TGCGCCAGCAGAGCGGAGAGGAACAATGAGCAGTTCTTC; CDR3: CASRAERNNEQFF
V: TRBV15; J: TRBJ2-3; D: NA; size: NA; DNA: TGTGCCACCAGCAGCCGACTAGTCACAGATACGCAGTATTTT; CDR3: CATSSRLVTDTQYF
V: TRBV4-1; J: TRBJ1-3; D: TRBD1; size: NA; DNA: TGCGCCAGCAGCCCACAAGGGACAGCCTCAAACTCTGGAAACACCATATATTTT; CDR3: CASSPQGTASNSGNTIYF
V: TRBV9; J: TRBJ2-1; D: NA; size: NA; DNA: TGTGCCAGCAGCGTAGATATGGGGTTCTCCTACAATGAGCAGTTCTTC; CDR3: CASSVDMGFSYNEQFF
V: TRBV2; J: TRBJ2-2; D: TRBD2; size: NA; DNA: TGTGCCAGCGCCGACCCCCGACTAGCGGGAATTGGGCGAAACGGGGAGCTGTTTTTT; CDR3: CASADPRLAGIGRNGELFF
V: TRBV27; J: TRBJ2-3; D: TRBD1; size: NA; DNA: TGTGCCAGCAGTTTTGACAGGGGCACAGATACGCAGTATTTT; CDR3: CASSFDRGTDTQYF
V: TRBV30; J: TRBJ2-7; D: TRBD1; size: NA; DNA: TGTGCCTGGGGACAGGGGGGCAACGAGCAGTACTTC; CDR3: CAWGQGGNEQYF
V: TRBV5-5; J: TRBJ2-7; D: NA; size: NA; DNA: TGTGCCAGCAGCTTTAGGGGTCCCTACGAGCAGTACTTC; CDR3: CASSFRGPYEQYF
V: TRBV5-1; J: TRBJ2-1; D: NA; size: NA; DNA: TGCGCCAGCAGCTTGTCGGTTGGTACCTCCTACAATGAGCAGTTCTTC; CDR3: CASSLSVGTSYNEQFF
V: TRBV18; J: TRBJ2-1; D: NA; size: NA; DNA: TGTGCCAGCTCCCCCTCTCGCCATTCAGAGGATGAGCAGTTCTTC; CDR3: CASSPSRHSEDEQFF
V: TRBV11-1; J: TRBJ2-7; D: TRBD1; size: NA; DNA: TGTGCCAGCAGCTCCCCGACAGGGACCTTCTCCTACGAGCAGTACTTC; CDR3: CASSSPTGTFSYEQYF
V: TRBV10-1; J: TRBJ2-1; D: TRBD2; size: NA; DNA: TGCGCCAGCAGTTTGGGACTAGCGGGTTACAATGAGCAGTTCTTC; CDR3: CASSLGLAGYNEQFF